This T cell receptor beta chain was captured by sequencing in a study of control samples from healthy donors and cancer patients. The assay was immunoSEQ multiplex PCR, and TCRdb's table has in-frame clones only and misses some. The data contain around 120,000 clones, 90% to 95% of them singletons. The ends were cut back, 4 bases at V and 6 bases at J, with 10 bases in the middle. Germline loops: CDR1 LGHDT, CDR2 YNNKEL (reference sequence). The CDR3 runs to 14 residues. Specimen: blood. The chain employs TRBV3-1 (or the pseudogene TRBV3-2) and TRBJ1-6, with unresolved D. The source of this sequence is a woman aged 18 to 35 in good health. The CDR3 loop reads CASSRREGNSPLHF. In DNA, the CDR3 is TGTGCCAGCAGCCGGCGTGAGGGTAATTCACCCCTCCACTTT.